The source of this TCR beta chain is a study of graft-versus-host responses after intestinal transplantation. Study background: The transplants performed in recipients were multivisceral, liver-intestinal, or isolated intestinal.

Note on this clone: The antigen remains undetermined.

Study outcomes and limitations: GvH clones occurred in recipient marrow; some first appeared in ileum or blood. Peak levels of circulating GvH clones tracked with early post-transplant HvG declines.

Profiling relied on immunoSEQ multiplex PCR, and the TCRdb table lists in-frame clones only, not all of them. There are about 3,400 clones in the sample; about 94% occur only once, and more than 0.9% lies in the top ten. Sequencing used PBMCs, obtained 11 days after intestinal transplantation. The source is a human patient who received an intestinal transplant, so some T cells may come from the graft donor.

The CDR3 here is CASSEADRGWNTEAFF. In DNA, the CDR3 is TGTGCCAGCAGTGAAGCGGACCGGGGTTGGAACACTGAAGCTTTCTTT. This chain links TRBV2 with TRBJ1-1; D ambiguous. This CDR3 has 16 residues. CDR1 and CDR2 from the germline V gene are SNHLY and FYNNEI. The V end lost 0 bases, the J end lost 1 base, and 12 bases lay between the germline ends.